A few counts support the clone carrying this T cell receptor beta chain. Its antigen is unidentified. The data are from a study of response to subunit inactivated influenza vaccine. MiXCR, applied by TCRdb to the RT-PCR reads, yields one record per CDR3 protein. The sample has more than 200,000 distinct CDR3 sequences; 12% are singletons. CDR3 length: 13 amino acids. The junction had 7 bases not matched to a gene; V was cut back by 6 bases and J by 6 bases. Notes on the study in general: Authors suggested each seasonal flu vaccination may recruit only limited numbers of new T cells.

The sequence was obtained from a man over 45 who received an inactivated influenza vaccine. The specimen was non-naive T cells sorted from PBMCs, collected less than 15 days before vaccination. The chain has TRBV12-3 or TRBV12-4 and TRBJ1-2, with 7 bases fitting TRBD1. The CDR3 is CASRPTGVDGYTF. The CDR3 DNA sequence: TGTGCCAGCAGACCCACAGGGGTGGATGGCTACACCTTC.